This T cell receptor beta chain was sequenced in a study of STAT3 mutations in large granular lymphocyte leukemia. Study observations and caveats: Every T-LGLL patient had at least one immunodominant TCRbeta clonotype.

Average productive template count per sample was about 40,000. Repertoires were generated with immunoSEQ multiplex PCR, while TCRdb's copy carries only in-frame clones and drops some. The sample has some 13,000 clones; 90% are singletons. Comments on this clone: Antigen: not known.

This CDR3 is built from 17 residues. Germline-derived CDR1 and CDR2 are MNHNS and SASEGT. The V segment lost 2 bases and the J segment 0 bases; nucleotides outside the gene matches: 5. The receptor was isolated from a man aged 40-50 years with T-cell large granular lymphocyte leukemia. Some clones in this sample may be carry-over from other donors' samples. Sequences were obtained from peripheral blood mononuclear cells. The gene calls are TRBV6-1 and TRBJ1-3; 9 positions match TRBD1. In DNA, the CDR3 is TGTGCCAGCAGTGAACCTGGGACAGGGCACTCTGGAAACACCATATATTTT. Translation gives CASSEPGTGHSGNTIYF.